The T cell receptor (beta chain) under discussion was sequenced for a study of T cells after yellow fever vaccination. Study background: Preparation of the low-cell-number fractions used SMART-Seq v4 Ultra Low Input.

Notes on the study in general: Contaminating bulk clonotypes could be abundant in FACS-sorted repertoires. Post-booster reappearance was seen for most primary-vaccination clones (just under 97% CD4, around 90% CD8). The CD4 compartment and the CD8 compartment contained a small share of clonotypes in common.

This clonotype was observed a handful of times. Its antigen is as yet unknown. TCRdb re-analysed the 5' RACE reads in MiXCR, keeping a single row per CDR3 protein. The sample lists roughly 330,000 distinct CDR3 sequences; 3.5% to 4.5% were seen once. The CDR3 extends over 12 amino acids. Germline V gene sequence: CDR1 ENHRY, CDR2 SYGVKD. V was shortened by 5 bases and J by 3 bases, with 8 bases between the two germline ends. This chain links TRBV10-3 with TRBJ2-7; weak D call: TRBD1 (5 bases). The specimen comprised PBMCs, sampled 5 days after the yellow fever booster vaccination. This clonotype originated in a man aged 18 to 29 who received the YFV17D yellow fever vaccine. CDR3 protein: CAISKTVYEQYF. The CDR3 bases are TGTGCCATCAGTAAGACAGTCTACGAGCAGTACTTC.